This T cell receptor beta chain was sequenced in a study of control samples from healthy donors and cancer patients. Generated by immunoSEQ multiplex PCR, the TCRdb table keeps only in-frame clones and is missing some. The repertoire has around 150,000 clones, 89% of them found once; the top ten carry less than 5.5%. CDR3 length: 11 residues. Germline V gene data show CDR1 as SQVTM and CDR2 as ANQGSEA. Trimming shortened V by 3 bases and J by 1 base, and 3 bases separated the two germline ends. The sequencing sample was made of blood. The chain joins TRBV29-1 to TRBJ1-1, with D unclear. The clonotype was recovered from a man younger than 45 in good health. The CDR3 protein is CSVDKNTEAFF. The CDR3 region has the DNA TGCAGCGTTGATAAGAACACTGAAGCTTTCTTT.